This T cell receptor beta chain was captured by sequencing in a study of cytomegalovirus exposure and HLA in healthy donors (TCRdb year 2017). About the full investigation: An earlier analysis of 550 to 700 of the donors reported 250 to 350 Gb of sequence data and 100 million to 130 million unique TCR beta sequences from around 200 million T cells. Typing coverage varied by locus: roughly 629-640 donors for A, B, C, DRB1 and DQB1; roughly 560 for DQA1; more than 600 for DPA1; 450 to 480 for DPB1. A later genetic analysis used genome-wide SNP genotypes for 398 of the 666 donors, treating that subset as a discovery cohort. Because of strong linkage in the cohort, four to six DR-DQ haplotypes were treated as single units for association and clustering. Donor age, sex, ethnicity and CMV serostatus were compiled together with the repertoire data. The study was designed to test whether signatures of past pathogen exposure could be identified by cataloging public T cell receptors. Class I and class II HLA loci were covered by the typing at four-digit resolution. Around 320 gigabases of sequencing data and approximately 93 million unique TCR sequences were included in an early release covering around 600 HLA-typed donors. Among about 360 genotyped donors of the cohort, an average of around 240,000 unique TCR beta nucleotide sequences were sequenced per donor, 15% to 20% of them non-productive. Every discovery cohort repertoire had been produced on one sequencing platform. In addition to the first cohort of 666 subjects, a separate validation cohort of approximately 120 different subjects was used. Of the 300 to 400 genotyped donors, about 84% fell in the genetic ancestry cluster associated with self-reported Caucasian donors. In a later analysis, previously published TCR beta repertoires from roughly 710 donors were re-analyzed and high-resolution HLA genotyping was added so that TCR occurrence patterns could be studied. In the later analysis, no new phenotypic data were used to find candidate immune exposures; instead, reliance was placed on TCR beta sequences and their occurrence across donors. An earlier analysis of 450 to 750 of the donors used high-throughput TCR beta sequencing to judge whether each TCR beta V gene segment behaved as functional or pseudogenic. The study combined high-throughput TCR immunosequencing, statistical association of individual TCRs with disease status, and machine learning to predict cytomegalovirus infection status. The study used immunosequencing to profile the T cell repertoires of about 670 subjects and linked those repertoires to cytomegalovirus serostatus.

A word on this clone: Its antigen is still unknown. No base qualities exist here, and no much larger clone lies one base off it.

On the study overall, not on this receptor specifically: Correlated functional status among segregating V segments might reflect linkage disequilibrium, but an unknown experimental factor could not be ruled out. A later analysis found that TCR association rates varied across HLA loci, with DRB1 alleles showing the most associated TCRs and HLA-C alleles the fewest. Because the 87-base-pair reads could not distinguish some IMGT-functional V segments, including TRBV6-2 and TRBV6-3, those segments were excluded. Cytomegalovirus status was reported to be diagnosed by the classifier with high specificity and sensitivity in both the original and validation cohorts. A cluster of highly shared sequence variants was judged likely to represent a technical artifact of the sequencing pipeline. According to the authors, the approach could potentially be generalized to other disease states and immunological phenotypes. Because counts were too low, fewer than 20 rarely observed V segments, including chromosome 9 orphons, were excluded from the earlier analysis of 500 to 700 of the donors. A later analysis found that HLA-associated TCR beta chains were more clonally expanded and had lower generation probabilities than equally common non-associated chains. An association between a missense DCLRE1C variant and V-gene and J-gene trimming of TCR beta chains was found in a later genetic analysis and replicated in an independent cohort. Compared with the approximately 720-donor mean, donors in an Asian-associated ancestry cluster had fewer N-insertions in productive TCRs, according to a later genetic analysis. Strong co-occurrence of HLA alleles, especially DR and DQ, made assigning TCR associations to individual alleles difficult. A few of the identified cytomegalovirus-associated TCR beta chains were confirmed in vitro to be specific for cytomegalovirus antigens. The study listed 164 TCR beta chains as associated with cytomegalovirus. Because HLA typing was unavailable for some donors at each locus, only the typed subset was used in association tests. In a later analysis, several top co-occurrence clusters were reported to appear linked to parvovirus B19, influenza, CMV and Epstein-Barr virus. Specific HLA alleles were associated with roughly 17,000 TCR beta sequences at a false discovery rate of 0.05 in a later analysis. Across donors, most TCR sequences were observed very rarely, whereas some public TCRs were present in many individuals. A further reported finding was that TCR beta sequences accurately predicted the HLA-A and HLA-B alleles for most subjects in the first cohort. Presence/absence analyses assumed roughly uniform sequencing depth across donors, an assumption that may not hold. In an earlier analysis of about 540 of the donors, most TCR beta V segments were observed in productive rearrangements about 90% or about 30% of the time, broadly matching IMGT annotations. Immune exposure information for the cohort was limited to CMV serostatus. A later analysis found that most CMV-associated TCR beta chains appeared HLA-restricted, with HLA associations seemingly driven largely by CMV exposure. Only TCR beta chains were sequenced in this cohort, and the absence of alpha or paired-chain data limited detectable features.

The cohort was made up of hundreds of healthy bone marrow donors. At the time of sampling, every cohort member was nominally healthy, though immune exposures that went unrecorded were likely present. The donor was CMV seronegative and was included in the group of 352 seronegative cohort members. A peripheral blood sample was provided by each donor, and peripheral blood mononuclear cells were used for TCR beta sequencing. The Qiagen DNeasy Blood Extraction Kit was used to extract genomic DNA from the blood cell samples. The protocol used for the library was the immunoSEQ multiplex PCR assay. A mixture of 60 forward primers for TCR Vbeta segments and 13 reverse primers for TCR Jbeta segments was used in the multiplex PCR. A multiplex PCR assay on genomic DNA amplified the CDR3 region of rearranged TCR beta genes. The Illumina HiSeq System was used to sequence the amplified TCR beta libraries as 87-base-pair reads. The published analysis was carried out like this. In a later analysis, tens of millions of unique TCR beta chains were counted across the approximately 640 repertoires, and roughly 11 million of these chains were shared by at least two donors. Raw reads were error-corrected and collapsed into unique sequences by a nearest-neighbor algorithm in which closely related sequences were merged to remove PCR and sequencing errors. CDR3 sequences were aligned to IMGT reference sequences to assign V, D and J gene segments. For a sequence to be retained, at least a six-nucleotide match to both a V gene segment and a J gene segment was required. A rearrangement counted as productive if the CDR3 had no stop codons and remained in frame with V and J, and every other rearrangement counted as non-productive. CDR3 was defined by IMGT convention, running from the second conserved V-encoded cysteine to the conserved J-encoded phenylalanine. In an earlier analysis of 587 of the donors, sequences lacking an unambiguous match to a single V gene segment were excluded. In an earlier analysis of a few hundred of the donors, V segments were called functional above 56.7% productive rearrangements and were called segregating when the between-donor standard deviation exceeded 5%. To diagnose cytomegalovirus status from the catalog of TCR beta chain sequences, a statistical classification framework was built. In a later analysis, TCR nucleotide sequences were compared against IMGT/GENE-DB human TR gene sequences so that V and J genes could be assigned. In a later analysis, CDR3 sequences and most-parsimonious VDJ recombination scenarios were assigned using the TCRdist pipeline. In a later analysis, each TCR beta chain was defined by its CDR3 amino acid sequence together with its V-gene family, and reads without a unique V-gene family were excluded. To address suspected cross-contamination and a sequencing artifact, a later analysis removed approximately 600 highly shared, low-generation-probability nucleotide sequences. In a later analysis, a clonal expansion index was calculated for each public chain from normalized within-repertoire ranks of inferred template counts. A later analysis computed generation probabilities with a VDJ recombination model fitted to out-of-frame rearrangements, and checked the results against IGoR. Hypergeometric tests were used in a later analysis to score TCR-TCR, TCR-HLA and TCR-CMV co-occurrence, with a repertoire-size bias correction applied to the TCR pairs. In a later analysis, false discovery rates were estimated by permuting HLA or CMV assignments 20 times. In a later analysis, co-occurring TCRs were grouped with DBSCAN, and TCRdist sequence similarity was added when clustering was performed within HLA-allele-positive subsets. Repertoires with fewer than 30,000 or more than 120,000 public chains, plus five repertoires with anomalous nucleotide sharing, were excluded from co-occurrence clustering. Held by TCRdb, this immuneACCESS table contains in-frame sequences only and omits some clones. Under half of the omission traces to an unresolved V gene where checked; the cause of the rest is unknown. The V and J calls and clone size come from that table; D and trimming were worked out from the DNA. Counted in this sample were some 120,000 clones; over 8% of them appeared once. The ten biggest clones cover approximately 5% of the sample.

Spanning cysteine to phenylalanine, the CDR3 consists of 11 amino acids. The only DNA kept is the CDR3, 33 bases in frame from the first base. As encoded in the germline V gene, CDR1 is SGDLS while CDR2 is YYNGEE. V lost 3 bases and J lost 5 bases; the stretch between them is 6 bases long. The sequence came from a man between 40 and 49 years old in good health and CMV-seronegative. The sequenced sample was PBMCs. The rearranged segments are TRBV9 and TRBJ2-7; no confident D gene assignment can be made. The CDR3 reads CASSDGNEQYF. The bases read TGTGCCAGCAGCGACGGTAACGAGCAGTACTTC.